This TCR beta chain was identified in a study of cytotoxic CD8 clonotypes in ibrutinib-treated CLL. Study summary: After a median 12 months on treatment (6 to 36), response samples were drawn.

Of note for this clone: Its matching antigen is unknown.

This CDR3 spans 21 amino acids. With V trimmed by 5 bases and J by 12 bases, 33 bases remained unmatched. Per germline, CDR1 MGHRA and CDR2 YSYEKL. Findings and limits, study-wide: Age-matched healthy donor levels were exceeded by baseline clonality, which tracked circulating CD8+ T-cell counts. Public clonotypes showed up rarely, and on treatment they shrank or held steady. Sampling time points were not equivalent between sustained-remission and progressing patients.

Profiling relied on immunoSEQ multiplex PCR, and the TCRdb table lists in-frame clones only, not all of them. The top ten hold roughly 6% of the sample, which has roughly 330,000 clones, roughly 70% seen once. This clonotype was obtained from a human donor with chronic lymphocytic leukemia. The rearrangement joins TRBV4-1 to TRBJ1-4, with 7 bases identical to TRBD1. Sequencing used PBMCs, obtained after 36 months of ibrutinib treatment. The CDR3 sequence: CASSDNKIDGQARGQRGQLFF. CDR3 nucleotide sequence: TGCGCCAGCAGCGACAACAAGATAGACGGACAGGCCCGGGGCCAGCGGGGGCAACTGTTTTTT.